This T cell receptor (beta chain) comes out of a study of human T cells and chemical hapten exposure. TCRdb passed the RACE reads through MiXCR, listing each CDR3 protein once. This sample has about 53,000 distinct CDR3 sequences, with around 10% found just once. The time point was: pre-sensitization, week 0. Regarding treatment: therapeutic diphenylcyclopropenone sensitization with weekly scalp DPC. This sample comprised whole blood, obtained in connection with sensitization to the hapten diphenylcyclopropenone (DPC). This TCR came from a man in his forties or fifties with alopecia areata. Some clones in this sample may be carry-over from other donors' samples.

CDR3: CASSYSRGGDQPQHF. The CDR3 region has the DNA TGTGCCAGCAGTTACTCCAGAGGGGGGGATCAGCCCCAGCATTTT. This sequence joins TRBV6-5 and TRBJ1-5; perhaps TRBD1 as D (6 bases). This CDR3 spans 15 amino acids. Per germline, CDR1 MNHEY and CDR2 SVGAGI. Trimming shortened V by 0 bases and J by 5 bases, and 11 bases separated the two germline ends.